The 24 T cell receptor beta chains listed next were all sequenced from one sample in a study of chemoradiotherapy in HPV16-positive cancers. Clones were read by immunoSEQ multiplex PCR, and TCRdb kept only the in-frame ones, dropping some. The sample carries hundreds of clones, just over 85% recorded once. Sequences were derived from tumor tissue, sampled from a patient who underwent chemoradiotherapy. The receptors stem from a human donor with HPV-associated anogenital cancer.

The rearrangement uses TRBV19 and TRBJ1-3; possible D gene TRBD1, 5 bases. The germline CDR1 and CDR2 sequences are LNHDA and SQIVND (reference sequence). The CDR3 contains 14 residues. Trimming left V 5 bases short and J 4 bases short, with 12 bases between. CDR3 amino acids: CASSPGRDGNTIYF. As DNA, the CDR3 is TGTGCCAGTAGTCCGGGCAGGGACGGAAACACCATATATTTT.

The chain has TRBV10-2 and TRBJ2-5; D possibly uses TRBD1 or TRBD2 (5 bases each). V dropped 8 bases and J dropped 5 bases, with 15 bases sitting between them. This CDR3 spans 13 amino acids. Germline CDR1 WSHSY, CDR2 SAAADI. The CDR3 nucleotides read TGCGCCAGCCGCCGGGGACCGTGGGAGACCCAGTACTTC. Translating it yields CASRRGPWETQYF.

CDR3 coding DNA: TGCGCCAGCAGCTCTTTACAGGGCTATGGCTACACCTTC. Translating it yields CASSSLQGYGYTF. This chain connects TRBV5-1 to TRBJ1-2; D might be TRBD1 (6 bases). The germline V gene has CDR1 SGHRS and CDR2 YFSETQ. Trimming took 3 bases from V and 4 from J, leaving 10 bases between them. The CDR3 extends over 13 amino acids.

The chain recombines TRBV6-5 with TRBJ1-5, with D uncertain. The CDR3 covers 15 residues. Trimming removed 3 bases from V and 1 base from J, with 10 bases in between. Germline CDR1 reads MNHEY; CDR2 reads SVGAGI. CDR3 sequence reads: CASSYGPSSNQPQHF. For the CDR3, the DNA is TGTGCCAGCAGTTATGGTCCGTCAAGCAATCAGCCCCAGCATTTT.

The chain carries TRBV7-8 and TRBJ1-5, with TRBD1 as a possible D gene (5 bases). This CDR3 is 13 amino acids long. In germline, CDR1 is SGHVS, CDR2 FQNEAQ. With 4 bases removed from V and 1 base from J, the gap between germline ends came to 5 bases. In nucleotides, the CDR3 is TGTGCCAGCAGCTCAGGGAGCAATCAGCCCCAGCATTTT. Its protein product is CASSSGSNQPQHF.

This clone was seen a single time. The chain couples TRBV9 to TRBJ2-7; 7 positions match TRBD1. Trimming took 4 bases from V and 2 from J; bases not matched to a gene: 6. This CDR3 region has 14 residues. The germline V gene encodes CDR1 SGDLS and CDR2 YYNGEE. CDR3 loop: CASSPQGETYEQYF. CDR3 in DNA: TGTGCCAGCAGCCCCCAGGGGGAGACCTACGAGCAGTACTTC.

This clone was detected once. This CDR3 reads CASSQTGGNTDTQYF. CDR3 nucleotide sequence: TGTGCCAGCAGCCAAACCGGGGGTAACACAGATACGCAGTATTTT. The chain recombines TRBV4-2 with TRBJ2-3, with D perhaps matching TRBD2 (6 bases). CDR3 length equals 15 residues. Trimming left V 2 bases short and J 2 bases short, with 11 bases between. Germline loops: CDR1 LGHNA, CDR2 YNFKEQ.

This clone was detected once. The rearrangement joins TRBV28 to TRBJ2-1, with 7 bases that match TRBD1. Trimming took 5 bases from V and 6 from J; bases not matched to a gene: 7. The CDR3 covers 14 residues. Germline V gene lookup returns CDR1 MDHEN and CDR2 SYDVKM. This CDR3 reads CASSPQGISNEQFF. CDR3 DNA: TGTGCCAGCAGTCCACAGGGGATCAGCAATGAGCAGTTCTTC.

The chain links TRBV11-2 to TRBJ2-2; D uncertain. Germline loops: CDR1 SGHAT, CDR2 FQNNGV. Trimming stripped 5 bases from V and 6 bases from J, with 7 bases between. The CDR3 covers 12 residues. The CDR3 protein is CASSHQSGELFF. CDR3 nucleotides: TGTGCCAGCAGCCATCAATCCGGGGAGCTGTTTTTT.

The gene calls are TRBV6-6 and TRBJ2-1; 8 bases line up with TRBD1. Trimming took 2 bases from V and 5 from J; bases not matched to a gene: 5. Germline CDR1 is MNHNY and CDR2 is SVGAGI (reference sequence). CDR3 length equals 15 residues. The CDR3 here is CASSYGGQANNEQFF. The CDR3 DNA reads TGTGCCAGCAGTTACGGGGGACAGGCCAACAATGAGCAGTTCTTC.

The chain has TRBV2 and TRBJ2-3; TRBD2 matches 7 bases. The CDR3 sequence is 17 residues long. The V gene end was trimmed by 2 bases and the J gene end by 3 bases; junction bases not matched to a gene: 11. Germline V CDR1 and CDR2: SNHLY, FYNNEI. CDR3 sequence: CASSETRGGGGTDTQYF. In DNA, the CDR3 is TGTGCCAGCAGTGAAACCCGCGGGGGAGGAGGGACAGATACGCAGTATTTT.

This clone was detected only once. The chain has TRBV11-2 and TRBJ2-3; D not resolved. The length of the CDR3 is 15 residues. Germline lookup yields CDR1 SGHAT and CDR2 FQNNGV. V shed 1 base and J shed 2 bases, with 10 bases lying between them. The DNA for the CDR3 is TGTGCCAGCAGCTTAGCGTTGGGAAACACAGATACGCAGTATTTT. Its translation: CASSLALGNTDTQYF.

The rearrangement links TRBV12-5 to TRBJ2-3, with D uncertain. This CDR3 is built from 15 residues. Germline CDR1 is LGHNT and CDR2 is FRNRAP. Trimming took 6 bases from V and 6 from J, leaving 19 bases between them. The CDR3 nucleotides read TGTGCTAGTGGGGCCCGAGATGGGCCTTTTGATACGCAGTATTTT. Amino acid sequence: CASGARDGPFDTQYF. Full variable domain (outside the CDR3, taken from reference TRBV12-5 and TRBJ2-3): DARVTQTPRHKVTEMGQEVTMRCQPILGHNTVFWYRQTMMQGLELLAYFRNRAPLDDSGMPKDRFSAEMPDATLATLKIQPSEPRDSAVYFCASGARDGPFDTQYFGPGTRLTVL.

V and J are TRBV11-2 and TRBJ2-5; D remains ambiguous. This CDR3 spans 14 amino acids. Trimming took 3 bases from V and 3 from J, leaving 11 bases between them. Germline V CDR1 and CDR2: SGHAT, FQNNGV. The CDR3 spells CASSLRSSKETQYF. The CDR3 DNA sequence: TGTGCCAGCAGCTTGAGGAGCAGCAAAGAGACCCAGTACTTC.

The J gene is TRBJ2-7, the V gene TRBV25-1; D may be TRBD2 (6 bases). Germline assignment: CDR1 MGHDK and CDR2 SYGVNS. V was shortened by 3 bases and J by 6 bases, with 12 bases between the two germline ends. CDR3 size: 13 residues. The chain's CDR3 is CASSEEGDIEQYF. DNA of the CDR3: TGTGCCAGCAGTGAGGAGGGAGATATCGAGCAGTACTTC.

The CDR3 DNA reads TGTGCCAGCAGCTCCCGAGGGTGGGGCAGGGGTTCACCCCTCCACTTT. It translates to CASSSRGWGRGSPLHF. This chain uses TRBV7-8 with TRBJ1-6; D may be TRBD1 (6 bases). CDR3 size: 16 residues. Germline CDR1 SGHVS, CDR2 FQNEAQ. The ends were cut back, 4 bases at V and 9 bases at J, with 19 bases in the middle. The full variable domain, with the rest looked up from reference TRBV7-8 and TRBJ1-6, is GAGVSQSPRYKVAKRGQDVALRCDPISGHVSLFWYQQALGQGPEFLTYFQNEAQLDKSGLPSDRFFAERPEGSVSTLKIQRTQQEDSAVYLCASSSRGWGRGSPLHFGNGTRLTVT.

The chain carries TRBV14 and TRBJ2-1; 9 nucleotides match TRBD2. CDR3 length equals 16 residues. Germline V lookup: CDR1 SGHDN, CDR2 FVKESK. After removal of 5 bases from V and 3 bases from J, the junction contained 8 bases not matched to a gene. The CDR3 coding sequence is TGTGCCAGCAGCTACCATAGCGGGGGTATCTACAATGAGCAGTTCTTC. Protein sequence: CASSYHSGGIYNEQFF.

The V call is TRBV5-8, the J call TRBJ2-3, with a tentative D call TRBD2 (5 bases). Trimming shortened V by 0 bases and J by 8 bases, and 10 bases separated the two germline ends. CDR1 is SGHTS and CDR2 is YDEGEE in the germline V gene. This CDR3 spans 13 amino acids. This chain's CDR3 is CASSLAAAGTQYF. The DNA for the CDR3 is TGTGCCAGCAGCTTGGCAGCCGCGGGTACGCAGTATTTT. Filled out from reference TRBV5-8 and TRBJ2-3, the complete variable domain reads EAGVTQSPTHLIKTRGQQATLRCSPISGHTSVYWYQQALGLGLQFLLWYDEGEERNRGNFPPRFSGRQFPNYSSELNVNALELEDSALYLCASSLAAAGTQYFGPGTRLTVL.

The J gene is TRBJ2-7, the V gene TRBV10-1; perhaps D is TRBD1 or TRBD2 (5 bases each). CDR3 length equals 14 residues. The V and J ends lost 0 bases and 4 bases respectively, with 10 bases between them. Germline loops: CDR1 WNHNN, CDR2 SYGVQD (reference sequence). The DNA for the CDR3 is TGCGCCAGCAGTGAGTCAAAAGGGACGTACGAGCAGTACTTC. Translation: CASSESKGTYEQYF.

The chain carries TRBV18 and TRBJ2-3; D uncertain. The CDR3 is 13 amino acids. In germline, CDR1 is KGHSH, CDR2 LQKENI. Trimming removed 1 base from V and 4 bases from J, with 6 bases in between. Here the CDR3 DNA reads TGTGCCAGCTCACCACGTAAGGCAGATACGCAGTATTTT. Protein sequence: CASSPRKADTQYF. Variable domain in full (rest from reference TRBV18 and TRBJ2-3): NAGVMQNPRHLVRRRGQEARLRCSPMKGHSHVYWYRQLPEEGLKFMVYLQKENIIDESGMPKERFSAEFPKEGPSILRIQQVVRGDSAAYFCASSPRKADTQYFGPGTRLTVL.

The gene calls are TRBV4-1 and TRBJ1-4, with no clear D. CDR1 and CDR2 (germline): MGHRA, YSYEKL. Trimming shortened V by 2 bases and J by 6 bases, and 4 bases separated the two germline ends. This CDR3 contains 12 residues. The chain's CDR3 is CASSQNDEKLFF. The CDR3 DNA reads as TGCGCCAGCAGCCAAAACGATGAAAAACTGTTTTTT.

The chain carries TRBV14 and TRBJ2-3, with 12 bases that match TRBD2. The CDR3 covers 16 residues. Unmatched junction bases numbered 4, after V lost 0 bases and J lost 6 bases. The V gene's germline CDR1 is SGHDN and CDR2 FVKESK. CDR3 coding DNA: TGTGCCAGCAGCCAAGAGCGACTAGCGGGGGCGGATACGCAGTATTTT. Translated: CASSQERLAGADTQYF.

The J gene is TRBJ1-1, the V gene TRBV5-1, with a weak D call TRBD1 (6 bases). Germline assignment: CDR1 SGHRS and CDR2 YFSETQ. The ends were cut back, 7 bases at V and 4 bases at J, with 14 bases in the middle. This CDR3 comprises 13 residues. CDR3 region: CASAQGEVTEAFF. The CDR3 coding sequence is TGCGCCAGCGCACAGGGTGAAGTCACTGAAGCTTTCTTT. Complete variable domain (other parts from reference TRBV5-1 and TRBJ1-1): KAGVTQTPRYLIKTRGQQVTLSCSPISGHRSVSWYQQTPGQGLQFLFEYFSETQRNKGNFPGRFSGRQFSNSRSEMNVSTLELGDSALYLCASAQGEVTEAFFGQGTRLTVV.

The chain joins TRBV7-6 to TRBJ2-1; 8 nucleotides line up with TRBD2. The J segment lost 7 bases and the V segment lost 2 bases, leaving 4 bases of the junction unmatched. There are 14 residues in the CDR3. Germline CDR1 SGHVS, CDR2 FNYEAQ. The DNA of the CDR3 is TGTGCCAGCAGCTTATCGGGGGGGCAGAATGAGCAGTTCTTC. Its protein is CASSLSGGQNEQFF.